The sequence of this T cell receptor beta chain was determined in a study of T cells after yellow fever vaccination. Trimming pared 3 bases from V and 10 bases from J, leaving 18 bases between. The CDR3 is 14 residues long. Germline V gene data show CDR1 as DFQATT and CDR2 as SNEGSKA (reference sequence). This clonotype was seen repeatedly, ten times or more. TCRdb ran MiXCR on the 5' RACE reads and lists one entry per CDR3 protein. Among 320,000 or so distinct CDR3 sequences listed, around 8.1% were seen once. This receptor was obtained from a young man who received the YFV17D yellow fever vaccine. The material was PBMCs, obtained about 41 days after the first yellow fever vaccination. The V call is TRBV20-1, the J call TRBJ1-4; TRBD1 is a possible D gene (5 bases). The CDR3 sequence is CSASPRQGLGKLFF. In nucleotides, the CDR3 is TGCAGTGCTAGTCCGAGGCAGGGCCTGGGAAAACTGTTTTTT.